This record concerns one T cell receptor beta chain sequence. This clonotype was detected many times. Its binding antigen is unknown. No qualities accompany the bases; no much larger clone lies one base away. To synthesize cDNA, template-switch 5'RACE was performed with a primer carrying a 10-nucleotide random unique molecular identifier so that each TCR transcript was tagged. Each sequencing run produced over 180 million TCR-beta sequences covering 15-18 subjects. The RNeasy kit was used for extraction of total RNA. TCR-beta VDJ regions were amplified with primers for the TCR constant region and the 5'RACE anchor, using the KAPA Real-time Library Amplification kit. A first PCR added sample indexes and Illumina adaptors, and a second PCR then raised library yield. After purification with Ampure beads, the TCR product of roughly 650 bp was size-selected on a 2% E-gel SizeSelection system. Before pooling, libraries had their quality checked on a Bioanalyzer, their concentration measured with Qubit, and their quantity determined with the Kapa Library Quantification kit. Libraries were sequenced paired-end 2 x 150 bp on an Illumina HiSeq 2500. To increase sequence diversity, about 25-31% phiX was spiked into each library pool. Turning to the authors' computational methods: Quality-filtered reads were processed with the UMI-based MiGEC pipeline, which removed over 75% of raw TCR sequences during error correction. VDJ genes were aligned to IMGT germline references, and each clonotype was defined by a unique CDR3 amino acid sequence together with V-J genes. Clonal expansion, Shannon diversity and CDR3 relatedness were evaluated with VDJtools (CalcPairwiseDistances, ClusterSamples), while phylogenetic trees were built in CLCbio workbench. Clones with at least 8 unique UMIs were defined as expanded, with this threshold being based on coefficient-of-variation modelling across technical triplicates. Starting from the raw public reads, TCRdb applied fastp trimming at Q25, assembled clones with MiXCR and retained in-frame beta chains. All rows with the same CDR3 protein become a single entry with the most common DNA and genes. The V and J calls and clone size are TCRdb's, not the authors'. For this sample there are 80,000 or so distinct CDR3 sequences; 9.4% appear just once. The ten largest clones take up about 1.7% of the sample.

The CDR3, from cysteine to phenylalanine, totals 12 residues. The DNA shown is the 36-base CDR3, in frame from base 1. The CDR1 and CDR2 encoded by the germline V gene are SGHTA and FQGNSA. Trimming at the junction amounts to 2 bases on V and 5 bases on J, and the germline ends lie 6 bases apart. The healthy controls were volunteers from blood banks in Maryland, USA. Unsorted PBMC libraries were generated from 2 million PBMCs stored in RNAlater at -80 °C until RNA extraction. Peripheral blood underwent Ficoll-Hypaque density gradient centrifugation to isolate PBMCs, which were then cryopreserved in liquid nitrogen. The data are from a study of neurological immune-mediated disorders (dated by TCRdb to about 2019). Notes on the research overall: Peripheral blood TCR-beta repertoires from HTLV-I-associated myelopathy (HAM/TSP) patients, multiple sclerosis patients and healthy controls were compared by UMI-based sequencing. The 95 to 110 TCR-beta libraries covered PBMC samples along with longitudinal samples, technical triplicates, and paired sorted CD4+ and CD8+ T-cell subsets. The cohort comprised roughly 70 subjects: approximately 15 HAM/TSP patients, some 35 multiple sclerosis patients and some 20 healthy controls.

General study outcomes and caveats: Across subjects, expanded clones never shared an identical CDR3 amino acid sequence, which suggests that the TCR-beta repertoires in every group were private. The highest TCR clonal expansion was observed in HAM/TSP patients, whereas the lowest was observed in MS patients, even when compared with healthy controls.

The clonotype originates from a man aged 45-65 years in good health. The chain couples TRBV7-2 to TRBJ1-2; the D gene is not confidently resolved. The specimen sequenced was PBMCs. The nucleotide sequence is TGTGCCAGCAGCTTAAGTGCGTATGGCTACACCTTC. This is translated as CASSLSAYGYTF.